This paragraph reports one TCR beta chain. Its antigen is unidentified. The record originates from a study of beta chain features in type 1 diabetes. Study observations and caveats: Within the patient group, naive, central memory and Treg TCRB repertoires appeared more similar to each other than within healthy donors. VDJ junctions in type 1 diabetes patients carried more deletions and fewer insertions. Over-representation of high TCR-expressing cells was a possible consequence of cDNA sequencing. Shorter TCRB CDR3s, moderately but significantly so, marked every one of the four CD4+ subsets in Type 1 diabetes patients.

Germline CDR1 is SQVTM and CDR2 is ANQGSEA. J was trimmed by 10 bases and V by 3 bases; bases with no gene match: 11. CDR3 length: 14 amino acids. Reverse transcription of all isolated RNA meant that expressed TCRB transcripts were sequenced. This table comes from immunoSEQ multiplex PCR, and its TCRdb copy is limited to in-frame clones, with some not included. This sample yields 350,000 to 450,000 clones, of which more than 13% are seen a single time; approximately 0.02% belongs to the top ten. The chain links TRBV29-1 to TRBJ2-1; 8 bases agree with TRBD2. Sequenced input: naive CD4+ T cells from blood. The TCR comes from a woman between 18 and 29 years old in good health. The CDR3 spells CSVDPGLAGGEQFF. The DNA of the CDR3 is TGCAGCGTTGACCCTGGACTAGCAGGAGGGGAGCAGTTCTTC.